Listed below are T cell receptor beta chains from one sample, sequenced in a study of blood T cells in healthy people across ages. TCRdb itself ran the 5' RACE reads through MiXCR, one entry per CDR3 protein. This sample has over a million distinct CDR3 sequences, with almost 25% found just once. These data were also filed under a second study, of T cells of mothers and their children.

The specimen was blood. Receptors originate from a girl aged 2-9 years in good health. The CDR3 runs from the conserved cysteine through the conserved F or W. D genes are given only for firm matches. Where a row states a size, it is once, few, many or the class of an expanded clone; other rows omit it.

TRBJ2-1 . 15 . TRBV12-3/TRBV12-4 CASSLRLGEYNEQFF TGTGCCAGCAGTTTACGACTAGGGGAATACAATGAGCAGTTCTTC
TRBJ1-1 . 13 few TRBV9 CASSVLENTEAFF TGTGCCAGCAGCGTATTGGAGAACACTGAAGCTTTCTTT
TRBJ2-7 TRBD2 15 . TRBV29-1 CSVLGLGGREYEQYF TGCAGCGTCTTGGGTCTGGGCGGGAGAGAGTACGAGCAGTACTTC
TRBJ2-1 . 13 . TRBV12-3/TRBV12-4 CASSWRAGNEQFF TGTGCCAGCAGTTGGAGGGCGGGCAATGAGCAGTTCTTC
TRBJ2-2 TRBD1 16 . TRBV20-1 CSARDFRTGNTGELFF TGCAGTGCTAGAGATTTTAGGACAGGGAACACCGGGGAGCTGTTTTTT
TRBJ2-7 . 12 . TRBV6-1 CASSEELGEQYF TGTGCCAGCAGTGAAGAACTTGGCGAGCAGTACTTC
TRBJ2-5 . 12 . TRBV12-3/TRBV12-4 CASNRFSGEQYF TGTGCCAGCAACCGGTTTTCGGGGGAGCAGTACTTC
TRBJ1-4 . 13 few TRBV9 CASSAGEGGKLFF TGTGCCAGCAGCGCAGGGGAGGGCGGAAAACTGTTTTTT
TRBJ2-1 . 17 many TRBV7-9 CASSLLFRQDSYNEQFF TGTGCCAGCAGCTTACTTTTTAGACAGGATAGCTACAATGAGCAGTTCTTC
TRBJ2-3 . 15 few TRBV2 CASSRRSGSTDTQYF TGTGCCAGCAGTAGAAGGAGCGGCAGCACAGATACGCAGTATTTT
TRBJ2-7 . 13 . TRBV7-3 CASSPQDTYEQYF TGTGCCAGCAGCCCGCAGGACACCTACGAGCAGTACTTC
TRBJ2-2 TRBD1 15 . TRBV6-5 CASHRQGWTTGELFF TGTGCCAGCCATCGACAGGGGTGGACCACCGGGGAGCTGTTTTTT
TRBJ1-3 . 18 few TRBV7-2 CASSSTSQVSLPGNTIYF TGTGCCAGCAGTTCCACCTCACAGGTCTCCCTCCCTGGAAACACCATATATTTT
TRBJ1-1 TRBD1 15 . TRBV4-3 CASSQGILTGTEAFF TGCGCCAGCAGCCAAGGGATTTTGACAGGGACTGAAGCTTTCTTT
TRBJ1-4 TRBD1 15 . TRBV2 CASRESGTENEKLFF TGTGCCAGCAGAGAATCCGGGACAGAGAATGAAAAACTGTTTTTT
TRBJ1-2 . 15 few TRBV4-1 CASSQGGGGLYGYTF TGCGCCAGCAGCCAAGGCGGCGGAGGACTCTATGGCTACACCTTC
TRBJ2-4 . 16 . TRBV11-2 CASSLRGARAKNIQYF TGTGCCAGCAGCTTAAGAGGGGCGCGAGCCAAAAACATTCAGTACTTC
TRBJ2-1 . 18 few TRBV19 CASSIRPQLGSSYNEQFF TGTGCCAGTAGTATACGTCCCCAGCTTGGAAGCTCCTACAATGAGCAGTTCTTC
TRBJ1-1 . 13 . TRBV6-2/TRBV6-3 CVSSSSTNTEAFF .
TRBJ1-1 . 14 . TRBV20-1 CSARGVNVILEAFF TGCAGTGCTAGGGGGGTGAACGTCATTTTGGAAGCTTTCTTT
TRBJ2-7 . 14 once TRBV20-1 CSAYDRLVPYEQYF TGCAGTGCTTACGACAGACTAGTACCCTACGAGCAGTACTTC
TRBJ2-3 . 13 . TRBV20-1 CSARDQGPDTQYF TGCAGTGCTAGAGATCAGGGTCCAGATACGCAGTATTTT
TRBJ2-5 TRBD1 15 few TRBV3-1 CASSLGQAQGETQYF TGTGCCAGCAGCCTGGGACAGGCGCAGGGAGAGACCCAGTACTTC
TRBJ1-1 . 15 many TRBV5-5 CASSLGTGMNTEAFF TGTGCCAGCAGCTTGGGTACAGGAATGAACACTGAAGCTTTCTTT
TRBJ2-1 . 16 few TRBV9 CASSVETGSSYNEQFF TGTGCCAGCAGCGTTGAAACGGGAAGCTCCTACAATGAGCAGTTCTTC
TRBJ2-7 TRBD2 15 . TRBV15 CATSRGSSGSHEQYF TGTGCCACCAGCAGAGGTTCTAGCGGGAGCCACGAGCAGTACTTC
TRBJ2-7 . 13 few TRBV7-2 CASSFLPAYEQYF TGTGCCAGCAGCTTCCTACCGGCCTACGAGCAGTACTTC
TRBJ2-1 TRBD2 15 . TRBV24-1 CATSDSSGLPNEQFF TGTGCCACCAGTGATTCCTCGGGACTACCCAATGAGCAGTTCTTC
TRBJ2-6 . 18 . TRBV4-1 CASSQGRTDLSGANVLTF TGCGCCAGCAGCCAGGGGCGGACAGACCTCTCTGGGGCCAACGTCCTGACTTTC
TRBJ2-1 TRBD2 19 . TRBV18 CASSPGTSGSSGSYNEQFF TGTGCCAGCTCACCGGGGACTAGCGGGAGCTCGGGATCCTACAATGAGCAGTTCTTC
TRBJ1-2 . 15 . TRBV28 CASSVPAGRDNGYTF TGTGCCAGCAGTGTCCCCGCGGGGAGGGACAATGGCTACACCTTC
TRBJ2-7 . 16 few TRBV9 CASSVEGRGDFYEQYF TGTGCCAGCAGCGTAGAAGGCAGGGGGGACTTCTACGAGCAGTACTTC
TRBJ1-5 . 16 . TRBV6-2/TRBV6-3 CASSYSNTFSDQPQHF TGTGCCAGCAGTTACTCGAATACATTTAGTGATCAGCCCCAGCATTTT
TRBJ2-1 TRBD2 16 few TRBV7-2 CASSSRLAGVVNEQFF TGTGCCAGCAGCTCCCGATTAGCGGGAGTCGTCAATGAGCAGTTCTTC
TRBJ2-6 . 16 few TRBV7-8 CAISLAIASGANVLTF TGTGCCATCAGCCTTGCGATAGCTTCTGGGGCCAACGTCCTGACTTTC
TRBJ1-3 . 13 few TRBV20-1 CSAVQGSGNTIYF TGCAGTGCTGTACAGGGATCTGGAAACACCATATATTTT
TRBJ2-5 . 16 . TRBV28 CASSSPRSRGEETQYF TGTGCCAGCAGTTCCCCAAGGTCGCGGGGAGAAGAGACCCAGTACTTC
TRBJ2-3 . 11 . TRBV12-3/TRBV12-4 CASSFKIVQYF TGTGCCAGCAGTTTTAAGATCGTGCAGTATTTT
TRBJ2-1 . 12 . TRBV24-1 CATSDSHNEQFF TGTGCCACCAGTGATTCCCACAATGAGCAGTTCTTC
TRBJ2-2 . 14 few TRBV6-5 CASRAPGRTGELFF TGTGCCAGCAGGGCTCCCGGGAGAACCGGGGAGCTGTTTTTT
TRBJ2-1 . 13 few TRBV7-3 CASSLDVLNEQFF TGTGCCAGCAGCTTGGACGTCCTCAATGAGCAGTTCTTC
TRBJ1-1 . 17 . TRBV7-9 CASRRLRDHETNTEAFF TGTGCCAGCAGACGTCTCAGGGACCATGAAACGAACACTGAAGCTTTCTTT
TRBJ2-7 TRBD1 13 few TRBV29-1 CSASMTGGYEQYF TGCAGCGCCTCAATGACAGGGGGCTACGAGCAGTACTTC
TRBJ1-5 . 14 few TRBV28 CASREQGYNQPQHF TGTGCCAGCAGGGAACAGGGTTACAATCAGCCCCAGCATTTT
TRBJ1-2 . 10 . TRBV19 CAGPFYGYTF TGTGCGGGCCCGTTCTATGGCTACACCTTC
TRBJ2-7 . 15 few TRBV4-1 CASSQMDGGSYEQYF TGCGCCAGCAGCCAGATGGACGGCGGGTCCTACGAGCAGTACTTC
TRBJ1-4 TRBD1 17 . TRBV11-2 CASSSLPGGAPNEKLFF TGTGCCAGCAGCTCACTACCAGGGGGCGCTCCTAATGAAAAACTGTTTTTT
TRBJ1-1 . 15 . TRBV27 CASSTYGTLNTEAFF TGTGCCAGCAGTACCTACGGGACCCTTAACACTGAAGCTTTCTTT
TRBJ2-1 TRBD2 13 . TRBV29-1 CSGGEGSYNEQFF TGCAGCGGGGGGGAGGGTTCCTACAATGAGCAGTTCTTC
TRBJ2-7 TRBD2 14 few TRBV20-1 CSAKVSSGTYEQYF TGCAGTGCTAAGGTTTCTAGCGGGACATACGAGCAGTACTTC
TRBJ2-7 TRBD2 12 . TRBV20-1 CNARGLAREQYF TGCAATGCCAGGGGACTAGCGCGCGAGCAGTACTTC
TRBJ1-6 . 15 few TRBV5-6 CASSSPDRYNSPLHF TGTGCCAGCAGCAGCCCTGATCGATATAATTCACCCCTCCACTTT